The 11 T cell receptor beta chains given below trace back to one sample, sequenced in a study of blood T cell repertoires in COVID-19. TCRdb keeps only in-frame clones here, not all; method: immunoSEQ multiplex PCR. The sample includes 150,000 to 200,000 clones, 65% to 85% seen only once; the top ten take approximately 12%. Source material: PBMCs or T cells enriched from blood (not recorded which). The receptor source for this set is a woman aged 60 to 75 who had recovered from COVID-19.

The CDR3 sequence is CASSFGDSYGYTF. The CDR3 DNA is TGTGCCAGCAGCTTCGGGGACAGCTATGGCTACACCTTC. The rearrangement joins TRBV13 to TRBJ1-2; 7 bases fit TRBD1. Losses at the gene ends were 3 bases for V and 4 bases for J; bases not matched to a gene: 2. The CDR3 totals 13 residues. The germline gives CDR1 PRHDT, CDR2 FYEKMQ (reference sequence).

This rearrangement joins TRBV9 to TRBJ2-7; D is unclear. Germline assignment: CDR1 SGDLS and CDR2 YYNGEE. V gave up 0 bases and J gave up 6 bases, with 10 bases separating them. There are 13 residues in the CDR3. This chain's CDR3 is CASSVEFGSEQYF. As DNA, the CDR3 is TGTGCCAGCAGCGTAGAGTTCGGGTCCGAGCAGTACTTC.

This chain uses TRBV19 with TRBJ1-5; D is undetermined. The V gene's germline CDR1 is LNHDA and CDR2 SQIVND (reference sequence). The CDR3 has 15 residues. V was trimmed by 7 bases and J by 0 bases, leaving 13 bases between them. CDR3 coding DNA: TGTGCCAGTAATCTTCGCAGCGATAGCAATCAGCCCCAGCATTTT. It is translated as CASNLRSDSNQPQHF.

The chain recombines TRBV29-1 with TRBJ2-3; 9 bases agree with TRBD2. CDR3 length: 15 amino acids. Per germline, CDR1 SQVTM and CDR2 ANQGSEA. The J segment lost 2 bases and the V segment lost 4 bases, leaving 7 bases of the junction unmatched. CDR3 residues: CSVVGGGGPTDTQYF. The CDR3 bases are TGCAGCGTTGTAGGCGGGGGGGGTCCCACAGATACGCAGTATTTT.

The rearrangement uses TRBV9 and TRBJ1-1, with D tentatively TRBD1 (5 bases). The CDR3 runs 14 residues. The germline gives CDR1 SGDLS, CDR2 YYNGEE. Trimming shortened V by 1 base and J by 0 bases, and 7 bases separated the two germline ends. The DNA for the CDR3 is TGTGCCAGCAGCGTATCAGGGATGAACACTGAAGCTTTCTTT. Protein sequence: CASSVSGMNTEAFF. Full variable domain (missing parts from reference TRBV9 and TRBJ1-1): DSGVTQTPKHLITATGQRVTLRCSPRSGDLSVYWYQQSLDQGLQFLIQYYNGEERAKGNILERFSAQQFPDLHSELNLSSLELGDSALYFCASSVSGMNTEAFFGQGTRLTVV.

This sequence joins TRBV7-9 and TRBJ2-2; tentative D call: TRBD1 (6 bases). This CDR3 is 14 amino acids long. Trimming left V 3 bases short and J 3 bases short, with 8 bases between. Germline CDR1 and CDR2: SEHNR and FQNEAQ (reference sequence). This CDR3 is CASSLDRYTGELFF. Written as DNA, the CDR3 is TGTGCCAGCAGCTTGGACAGATACACCGGGGAGCTGTTTTTT.

V is TRBV28 and J is TRBJ2-5, with a tentative D call TRBD1 (6 bases). The CDR3 covers 13 residues. V lost 6 bases and J 9 bases, leaving 17 bases between the germline ends. Germline V gene data show CDR1 as MDHEN and CDR2 as SYDVKM. The CDR3: CASSPGQLRAQYF. The CDR3 DNA reads TGTGCCAGCAGCCCCGGACAGCTTCGGGCCCAGTACTTC.

This sequence joins TRBV7-8 and TRBJ2-2; 7 nucleotides line up with TRBD2. This CDR3 has 17 amino acids. Germline V lookup: CDR1 SGHVS, CDR2 FQNEAQ. The junction had 14 bases not matched to a gene; V was cut back by 7 bases and J by 3 bases. The CDR3 spells CASINSLTSRYTGELFF. The CDR3 DNA reads TGTGCCAGCATCAACAGTTTGACTAGCCGATACACCGGGGAGCTGTTTTTT. The variable domain in full, completed from reference TRBV7-8 and TRBJ2-2, reads GAGVSQSPRYKVAKRGQDVALRCDPISGHVSLFWYQQALGQGPEFLTYFQNEAQLDKSGLPSDRFFAERPEGSVSTLKIQRTQQEDSAVYLCASINSLTSRYTGELFFGEGSRLTVL.

This chain links TRBV20-1 with TRBJ1-5, with D tentatively TRBD1 (5 bases). Germline V gene lookup returns CDR1 DFQATT and CDR2 SNEGSKA (reference sequence). The CDR3 runs to 15 residues. With 3 bases removed from V and 2 bases from J, the gap between germline ends came to 14 bases. The CDR3 loop is CSASIRGNGNQPQHF. The CDR3 nucleotides are TGCAGTGCTAGTATTAGGGGCAACGGCAATCAGCCCCAGCATTTT.

The chain couples TRBV24-1 to TRBJ2-3, with TRBD2 matching over 12 bases. The V segment lost 4 bases and the J segment 5 bases; nucleotides outside the gene matches: 3. Germline values: CDR1 KGHDR, CDR2 SFDVKD. The CDR3 consists of 15 residues. DNA of the CDR3: TGTGCCACCAGTGAGACTAGCGGGAGAGGAGATACGCAGTATTTT. This gives the protein CATSETSGRGDTQYF.

This chain joins TRBV12-3 or TRBV12-4 and TRBJ2-1; TRBD1 agrees at 9 bases. The CDR3 is 13 amino acids. The trim removed 8 bases at V and 9 bases at J, leaving 8 bases unmatched. CDR3 bases: TGTGCCAGCGCTCCGACAGGGGGACTTGAGCAGTTCTTC. It encodes CASAPTGGLEQFF.